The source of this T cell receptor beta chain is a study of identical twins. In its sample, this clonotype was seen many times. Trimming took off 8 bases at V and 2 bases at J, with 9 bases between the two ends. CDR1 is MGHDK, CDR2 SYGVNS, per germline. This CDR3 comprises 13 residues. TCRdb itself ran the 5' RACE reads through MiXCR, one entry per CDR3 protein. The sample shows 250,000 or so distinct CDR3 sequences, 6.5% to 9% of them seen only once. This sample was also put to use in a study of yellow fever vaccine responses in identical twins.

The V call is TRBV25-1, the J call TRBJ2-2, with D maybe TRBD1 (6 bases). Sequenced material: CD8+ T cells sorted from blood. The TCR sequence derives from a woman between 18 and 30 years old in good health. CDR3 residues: CASADSNTGELFF. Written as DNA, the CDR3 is TGTGCCAGCGCGGACAGCAACACCGGGGAGCTGTTTTTT.